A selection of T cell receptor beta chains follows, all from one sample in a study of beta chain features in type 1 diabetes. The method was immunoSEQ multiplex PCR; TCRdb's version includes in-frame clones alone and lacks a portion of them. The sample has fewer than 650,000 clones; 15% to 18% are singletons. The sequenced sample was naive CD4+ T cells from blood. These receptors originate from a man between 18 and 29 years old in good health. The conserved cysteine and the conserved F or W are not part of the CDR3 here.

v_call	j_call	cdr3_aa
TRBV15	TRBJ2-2	ATSSVGLANTGELF
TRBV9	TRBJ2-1	ASRGKGGSNEQF
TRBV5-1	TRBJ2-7	ASSLGTLLYEQY
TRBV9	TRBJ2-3	ASSVKRGYTDTQY
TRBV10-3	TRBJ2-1	AISESVGTLRNEQF
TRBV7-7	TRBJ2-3	ASSLGGPDTQY
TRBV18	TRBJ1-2	ASSPNDRGYYGYT
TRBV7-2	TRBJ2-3	ASSLDRADTQY
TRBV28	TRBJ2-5	ASSEPRDRETQY
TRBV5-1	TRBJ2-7	ASSLQGGPYEQY
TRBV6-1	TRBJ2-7	ASSSRSSYEQY
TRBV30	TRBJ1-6	AWSVLRTGRSPLH
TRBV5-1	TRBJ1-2	ASSFGTGMDGYT
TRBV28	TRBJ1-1	ASSRQGARTEAF
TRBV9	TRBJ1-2	ASSAVNNYGYT
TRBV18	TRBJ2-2	ASRGLAKTTGELF
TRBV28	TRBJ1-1	ASSTPTASTEAF
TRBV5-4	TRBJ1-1	ASSRPDNSYEAF
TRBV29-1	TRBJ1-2	SVSQGSYGYT
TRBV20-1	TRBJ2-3	SATRGNTQY
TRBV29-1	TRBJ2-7	SVEGPTPRDEQY
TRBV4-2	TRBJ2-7	ASSLGRSAYEQY
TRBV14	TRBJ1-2	ASSQAGTGGNGYT
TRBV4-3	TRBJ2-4	ASSQTTGHTQEGIQY
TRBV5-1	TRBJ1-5	ASSLAPGQGTQPQH
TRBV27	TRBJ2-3	ASSFIPGQRGSTSTDTQY
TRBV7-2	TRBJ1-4	ASSFDPYEKLF
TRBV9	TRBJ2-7	ASSLGLASYEQY
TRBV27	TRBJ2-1	ASSSLAGEGTKQF
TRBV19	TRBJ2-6	ASSRGKQSSGANVLT
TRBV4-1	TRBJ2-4	ASSQLREAKNIQY
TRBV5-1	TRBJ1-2	ASSLLTGTAGGYT
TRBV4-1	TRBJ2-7	ASSQLWTYEQY
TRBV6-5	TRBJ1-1	ASDRGRMPEAF
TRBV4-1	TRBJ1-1	ASSHPIERRRGAF
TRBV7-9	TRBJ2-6	ASSLVLLTGPLGANVLT
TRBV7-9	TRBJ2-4	ASSPRTGIFPGVKNIQY